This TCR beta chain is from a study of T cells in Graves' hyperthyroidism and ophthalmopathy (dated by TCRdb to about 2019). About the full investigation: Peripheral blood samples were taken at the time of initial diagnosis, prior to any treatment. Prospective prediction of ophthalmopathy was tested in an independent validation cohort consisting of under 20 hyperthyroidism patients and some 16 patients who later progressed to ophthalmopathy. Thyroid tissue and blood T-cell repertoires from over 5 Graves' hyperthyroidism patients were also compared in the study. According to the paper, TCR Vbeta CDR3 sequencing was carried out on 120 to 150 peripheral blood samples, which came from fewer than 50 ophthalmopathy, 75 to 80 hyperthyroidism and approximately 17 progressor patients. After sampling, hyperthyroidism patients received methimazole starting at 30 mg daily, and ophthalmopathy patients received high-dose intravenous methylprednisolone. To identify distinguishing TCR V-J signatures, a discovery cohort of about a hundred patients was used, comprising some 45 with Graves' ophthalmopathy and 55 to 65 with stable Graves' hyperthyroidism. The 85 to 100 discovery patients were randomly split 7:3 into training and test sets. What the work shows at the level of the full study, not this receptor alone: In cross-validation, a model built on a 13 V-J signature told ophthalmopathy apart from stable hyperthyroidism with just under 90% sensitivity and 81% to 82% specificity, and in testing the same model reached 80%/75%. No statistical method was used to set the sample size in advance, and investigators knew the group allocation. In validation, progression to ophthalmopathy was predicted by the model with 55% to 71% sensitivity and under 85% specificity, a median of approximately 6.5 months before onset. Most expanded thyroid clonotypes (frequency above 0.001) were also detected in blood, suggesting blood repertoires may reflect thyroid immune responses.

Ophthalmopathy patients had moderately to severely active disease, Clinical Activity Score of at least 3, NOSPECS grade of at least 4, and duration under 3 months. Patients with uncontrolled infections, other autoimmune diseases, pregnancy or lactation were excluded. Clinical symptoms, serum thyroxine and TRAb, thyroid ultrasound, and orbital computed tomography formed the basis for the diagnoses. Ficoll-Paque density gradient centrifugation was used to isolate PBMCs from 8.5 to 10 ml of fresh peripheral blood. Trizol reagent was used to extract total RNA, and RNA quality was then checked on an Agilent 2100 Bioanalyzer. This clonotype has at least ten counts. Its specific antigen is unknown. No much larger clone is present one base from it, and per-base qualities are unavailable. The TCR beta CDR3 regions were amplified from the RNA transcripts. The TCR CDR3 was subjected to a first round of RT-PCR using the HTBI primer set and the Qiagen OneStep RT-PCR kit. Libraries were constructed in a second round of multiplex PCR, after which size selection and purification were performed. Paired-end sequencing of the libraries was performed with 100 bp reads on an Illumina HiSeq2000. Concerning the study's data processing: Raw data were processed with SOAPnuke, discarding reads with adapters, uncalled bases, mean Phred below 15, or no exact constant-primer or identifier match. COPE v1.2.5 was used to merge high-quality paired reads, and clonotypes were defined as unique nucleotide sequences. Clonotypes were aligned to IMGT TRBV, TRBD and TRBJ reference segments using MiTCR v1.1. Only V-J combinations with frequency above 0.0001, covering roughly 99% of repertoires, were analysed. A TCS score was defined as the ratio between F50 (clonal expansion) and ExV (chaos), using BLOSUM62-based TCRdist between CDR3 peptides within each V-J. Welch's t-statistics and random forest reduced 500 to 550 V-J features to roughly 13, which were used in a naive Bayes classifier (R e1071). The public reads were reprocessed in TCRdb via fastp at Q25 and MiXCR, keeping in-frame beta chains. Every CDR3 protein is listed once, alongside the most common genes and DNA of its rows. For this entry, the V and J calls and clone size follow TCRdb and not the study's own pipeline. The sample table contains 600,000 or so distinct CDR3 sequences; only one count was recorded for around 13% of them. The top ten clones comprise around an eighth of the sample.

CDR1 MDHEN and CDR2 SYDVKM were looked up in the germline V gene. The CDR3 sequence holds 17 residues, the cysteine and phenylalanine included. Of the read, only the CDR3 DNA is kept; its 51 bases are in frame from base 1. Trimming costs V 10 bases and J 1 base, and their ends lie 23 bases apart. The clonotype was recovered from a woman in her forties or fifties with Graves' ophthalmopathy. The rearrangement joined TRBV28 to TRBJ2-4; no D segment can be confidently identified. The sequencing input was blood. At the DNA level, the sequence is TGTGCCACCCACGAGTCCAGAGAAACGGGTGCCAAAAACATTCAGTACTTC. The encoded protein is CATHESRETGAKNIQYF.